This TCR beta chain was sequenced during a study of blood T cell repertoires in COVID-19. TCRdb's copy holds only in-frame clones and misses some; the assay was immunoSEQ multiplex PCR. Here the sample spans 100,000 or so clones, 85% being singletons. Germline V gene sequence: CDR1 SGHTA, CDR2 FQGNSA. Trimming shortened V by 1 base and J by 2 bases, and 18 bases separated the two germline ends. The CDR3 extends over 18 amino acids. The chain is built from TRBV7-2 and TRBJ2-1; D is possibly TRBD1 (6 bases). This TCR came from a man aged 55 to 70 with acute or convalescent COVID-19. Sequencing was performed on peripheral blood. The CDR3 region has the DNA TGTGCCAGCAGCTTAGTATTTCGGACAGCTTCGGCCTACAATGAGCAGTTCTTC. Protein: CASSLVFRTASAYNEQFF.